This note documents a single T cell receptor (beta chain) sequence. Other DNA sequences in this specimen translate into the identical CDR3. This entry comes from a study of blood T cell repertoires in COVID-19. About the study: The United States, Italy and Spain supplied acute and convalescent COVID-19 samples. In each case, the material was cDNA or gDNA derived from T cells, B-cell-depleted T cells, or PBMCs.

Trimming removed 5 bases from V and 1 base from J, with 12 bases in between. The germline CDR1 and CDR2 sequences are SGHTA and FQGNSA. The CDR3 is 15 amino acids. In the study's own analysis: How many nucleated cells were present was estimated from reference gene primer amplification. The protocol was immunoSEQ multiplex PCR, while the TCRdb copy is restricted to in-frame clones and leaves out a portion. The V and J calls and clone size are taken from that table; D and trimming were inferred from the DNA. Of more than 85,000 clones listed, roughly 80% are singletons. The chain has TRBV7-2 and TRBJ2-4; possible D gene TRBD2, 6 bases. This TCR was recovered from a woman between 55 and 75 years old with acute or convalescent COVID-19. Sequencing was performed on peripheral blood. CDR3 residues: CASSKAGMAKNIQYF. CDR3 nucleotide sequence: TGTGCCAGCAGCAAGGCGGGGATGGCCAAAAACATTCAGTACTTC.